Shown below are 29 T cell receptor gamma chains from a single sample sequenced in a study of Vδ1+ human thymocytes (dated by TCRdb to 2016 to 2019). For sequencing, an Illumina MiSeq was employed. RNA extraction was performed with the RNeasy mini kit, and reverse transcription was done with Superscript III. CDR3 amplicons were generated by multiplex PCR with pooled V-gene forward primers and a constant-region reverse primer carrying Illumina adaptor overhangs. The public reads were reprocessed by TCRdb using CATT, and rows of matching DNA were later combined. The sample data list over 5,500 gamma-chain clones, and about 43% of these were observed just once. Of the sample, around 1.9% falls within the top ten clones. The research as a whole found: Thymic TRG and TRD repertoires appeared highly polyclonal with Gaussian CDR3 length distributions, unlike oligoclonal peripheral blood repertoires.

For these TCRs, the target antigens are not known. Material for sequencing was Vdelta1+ gamma-delta thymocytes from the thymus. Read against the paper, the sample's cell subset or site label means: FACS-sorted CD3+ TCRalphabeta- TCRVdelta1+ TCRVdelta2- thymocytes. The receptors derive from a boy less than two years old who had congenital heart surgery.

The chain uses TRGV8 and TRGJP. Here the J gene came from matching the DNA to germline, since TCRdb omits it. Germline V gives CDR1 VENAVY, CDR2 YDSYNSRV. This CDR3 spans 15 amino acids. Trimming took 5 bases from V and 3 from J; bases not matched to a gene: 1. The CDR3, as DNA: TGTGCCACCTGGGCGCAAGAGTTGGGCAAAAAAATCAAGGTATTT. Amino acid sequence: CATWAQELGKKIKVF.

This chain uses TRGV8 with TRGJ1 or TRGJ2. TCRdb leaves out the J gene; it was filled in here by matching the DNA to germline. Germline V gene sequence: CDR1 VENAVY, CDR2 YDSYNSRV. V shed 4 bases, J shed 10 bases, and the junction held 10 bases outside the gene matches. CDR3 length: 12 amino acids. The CDR3 DNA reads TGTGCCACCTGGGACCCCCGAGTAAAGAAACTCTTT. Amino acid sequence: CATWDPRVKKLF.

This clone occurred a few times. This chain connects TRGV4 to TRGJ1 or TRGJ2. The J gene, left out of TCRdb, was set here by checking the DNA against germline. Germline CDR1 EGSTGY, CDR2 YDSYTSSV. With 4 bases clipped from V and 2 bases from J, the junction kept 8 bases outside the gene matches. The CDR3 has 14 amino acids. CDR3 in DNA: TGTGCCACCTGGGAGCCACCACATTATTATAAGAAACTCTTT. It specifies CATWEPPHYYKKLF.

The chain recombines TRGV5 with TRGJ1 or TRGJ2. TCRdb records no J gene; here it was assigned by comparing the DNA to germline. The CDR3 runs 13 residues. Trimming removed 3 bases from V and 3 bases from J; junction bases left unmatched: 5. Per germline, CDR1 VINAFY and CDR2 YDVSNSKD. The CDR3 reads CATWDRSYYKKLF. In DNA form, the CDR3 reads TGTGCCACCTGGGACCGATCTTATTATAAGAAACTCTTT.

This chain uses TRGV4 with TRGJ1 or TRGJ2. The J gene is not listed in TCRdb, so it was assigned here from a DNA match to germline. V shed 4 bases and J 6 bases; nucleotides not matched to a gene: 12. Germline values: CDR1 EGSTGY, CDR2 YDSYTSSV. The CDR3 is made up of 14 amino acids. CDR3 nucleotide sequence: TGTGCCACCTGGGACTTCAAACTGGGTTATAAGAAACTCTTT. It codes for CATWDFKLGYKKLF.

This clone was seen only a few times. The V call is TRGV5, the J call TRGJ1 or TRGJ2. The J gene is not listed in TCRdb, so it was assigned here from a DNA match to germline. This CDR3 spans 15 amino acids. Germline V gene sequence: CDR1 VINAFY, CDR2 YDVSNSKD. Trimming at V came to 1 base and at J to 3 bases, leaving 9 bases not matched to a gene. The CDR3 here is CATWDSARGYYKKLF. The CDR3 nucleotides read TGTGCCACCTGGGACAGCGCTCGGGGTTATTATAAGAAACTCTTT.

This clone was detected once. No V gene was called here, but the J gene is TRGJ1 or TRGJ2. The CDR3 covers 14 residues. Written as DNA, the CDR3 is TGTGCCACCTGGGATGCTCTTTCTTATTATAAGAAACTCTTT. Amino acids: CATWDALSYYKKLF.

This clone was seen only a few times. The V call is TRGV4, the J call TRGJ1 or TRGJ2. CDR1 is EGSTGY and CDR2 is YDSYTSSV in the germline V gene. V was clipped by 5 bases and J by 4 bases; unmatched bases: 2. The CDR3 runs to 11 residues. CDR3 protein: CATWGYYKKLF. The CDR3 nucleotides read TGTGCCACCTGGGGATATTATAAGAAACTCTTT.

V usage is TRGV3 and J usage is TRGJP2. The J gene, absent from TCRdb, was called here by matching the DNA to germline. This CDR3 has 16 residues. CDR1 and CDR2 from the germline V gene are VTNTFY and YDVSTARD (reference sequence). Trimming took 1 base from V and 5 from J; bases not matched to a gene: 10. The DNA for the CDR3 is TGTGCCACCTGGGACAGACCCCTAGTAAGTGATTGGATCAAGACGTTT. Encoded protein: CATWDRPLVSDWIKTF.

This clone has more than one count but fewer than ten. The rearrangement uses TRGV3 and TRGJ1 or TRGJ2. V trimming: 4 bases; J trimming: 11 bases; junction bases outside the gene matches: 11. Germline lookup yields CDR1 VTNTFY and CDR2 YDVSTARD (reference sequence). This CDR3 region has 12 residues. CDR3 residues: CATWDLRPEKLF. CDR3 nucleotide sequence: TGTGCCACCTGGGATCTAAGGCCGGAGAAACTCTTT.

This clone was observed a single time. V is TRGV2 and J is TRGJ1 or TRGJ2. The J gene is absent in TCRdb and was assigned here via DNA matching to germline. Germline V lookup: CDR1 EGSNGY, CDR2 YDSYNSKV. CDR3 length: 14 residues. Germline trimming cut 2 bases from V and 10 bases from J; bases unmatched to any gene: 14. The CDR3 DNA reads TGTGCCACCTGGGACGTGACTACGGGGAGGAAGAAACTCTTT. It encodes CATWDVTTGRKKLF.

The chain has TRGV3 and TRGJ1 or TRGJ2. The junction had 5 bases not matched to a gene; V was cut back by 9 bases and J by 0 bases. This CDR3 region has 12 residues. Germline CDR1 is VTNTFY and CDR2 is YDVSTARD (reference sequence). The CDR3: CATGANYYKKLF. The CDR3 coding sequence is TGTGCCACCGGGGCGAATTATTATAAGAAACTCTTT.

As regards this clone: A much larger clone lies a single base off, so this may be a read error. Other DNA sequences in this sample translate to the same CDR3. The V call is TRGV3, the J call TRGJ1 or TRGJ2. TCRdb gives no J gene; it was assigned here by matching the DNA to germline. This CDR3 is built from 11 residues. CDR1 and CDR2 (germline): VTNTFY, YDVSTARD (reference sequence). The V segment lost 0 bases and the J segment 12 bases; nucleotides outside the gene matches: 5. The CDR3, as DNA: TGTGCCACCTGGGACAGGCAGGGGAAACTCTTT. This translates into CATWDRQGKLF.

Only a few counts were recorded for this clone. The identical CDR3 is also encoded by other nucleotide sequences in the sample. The chain links TRGV2 to TRGJ1 or TRGJ2. CDR1 is EGSNGY and CDR2 is YDSYNSKV in the germline V gene. J was trimmed by 3 bases and V by 1 base; bases with no gene match: 3. The CDR3 extends over 13 amino acids. The CDR3: CATWDGLYYKKLF. CDR3 sequence (DNA): TGTGCCACCTGGGACGGCCTTTATTATAAGAAACTCTTT.

The chain combines TRGV3 with TRGJ1 or TRGJ2. Here the J gene came from matching the DNA to germline, since TCRdb omits it. The CDR3 is made up of 14 amino acids. The J segment lost 5 bases and the V segment lost 0 bases, leaving 7 bases of the junction unmatched. Per the germline V gene, CDR1 is VTNTFY and CDR2 is YDVSTARD (reference sequence). The CDR3 protein is CATWDRPQHYKKLF. The CDR3 DNA reads as TGTGCCACCTGGGACAGGCCCCAACATTATAAGAAACTCTTT.

This clone is a singleton in its sample. V usage is TRGV5 and J usage is TRGJP1. No J gene was available from TCRdb, and it was assigned here by a germline match of the DNA. V shed 0 bases and J 4 bases; nucleotides not matched to a gene: 5. CDR1 is VINAFY and CDR2 is YDVSNSKD in the germline V gene. This CDR3 spans 15 amino acids. CDR3 DNA sequence: TGTGCCACCTGGGACAGGCCGGGCACTGGTTGGTTCAAGATATTT. This encodes CATWDRPGTGWFKIF.

The chain has TRGV9 and TRGJ1 or TRGJ2. The J gene is not listed in TCRdb, so it was assigned here from a DNA match to germline. Germline V CDR1 and CDR2: GITISATS, ISYDGTV (reference sequence). V shed 5 bases and J 2 bases; nucleotides not matched to a gene: 6. This CDR3 is built from 13 residues. The CDR3 is CALWGPDYYKKLF. For the CDR3, the DNA is TGTGCCTTGTGGGGGCCTGATTATTATAAGAAACTCTTT.

Remarks on this clone: Other DNA variants within this sample encode the same CDR3. The V gene is TRGV9, the J gene TRGJ1 or TRGJ2. This CDR3 is 10 amino acids long. The germline CDR1 and CDR2 sequences are GITISATS and ISYDGTV (reference sequence). J gave up 9 bases and V 2 bases, and 1 base lay outside the gene matches. The CDR3 DNA reads TGTGCCTTGTGGGAGGGTAAGAAACTCTTT. It specifies CALWEGKKLF.

The chain employs TRGV3 and TRGJ1 or TRGJ2. CDR3 length: 14 residues. After removal of 0 bases from V and 4 bases from J, the junction contained 6 bases not matched to a gene. Germline-derived CDR1 and CDR2 are VTNTFY and YDVSTARD (reference sequence). For the CDR3, the DNA is TGTGCCACCTGGGACAGGCCCAAATATTATAAGAAACTCTTT. Its translation is CATWDRPKYYKKLF.

The chain recombines TRGV4 with TRGJ1 or TRGJ2. Since TCRdb gives no J gene, matching the DNA to germline was used here to assign it. Trimming removed 1 base from V and 1 base from J; junction bases left unmatched: 4. CDR1 is EGSTGY, CDR2 YDSYTSSV, per germline. The CDR3 consists of 14 residues. CDR3 amino acids: CATWDGFNYYKKLF. The CDR3 DNA follows: TGTGCCACCTGGGATGGATTCAATTATTATAAGAAACTCTTT.

This clone was observed a few times. The chain is built from TRGV5 and TRGJ1 or TRGJ2. Here the J gene was assigned by germline matching of the DNA, as TCRdb has none. V trimming: 0 bases; J trimming: 12 bases; junction bases outside the gene matches: 8. This CDR3 comprises 12 residues. CDR1 and CDR2 (germline): VINAFY, YDVSNSKD. CDR3 in amino acids: CATWDRRGGKLF. In DNA, the CDR3 is TGTGCCACCTGGGACAGGCGGGGTGGGAAACTCTTT.

This clone was counted between two and nine times. The chain uses TRGV9 and TRGJP1. Germline values: CDR1 GITISATS, CDR2 ISYDGTV (reference sequence). This CDR3 has 17 amino acids. J gave up 0 bases and V 6 bases, and 13 bases lay outside the gene matches. The CDR3 protein is CALWTPRGYTTGWFKIF. Written as DNA, the CDR3 is TGTGCCTTGTGGACGCCAAGGGGATATACCACTGGTTGGTTCAAGATATTT.

This clone showed up just a few times. The chain carries TRGV4 and TRGJ1 or TRGJ2. The CDR3 spans 15 residues. The germline V gene encodes CDR1 EGSTGY and CDR2 YDSYTSSV. V was pared by 2 bases and J by 2 bases, with 9 bases of the junction left unmatched. The CDR3 nucleotides read TGTGCCACCTGGGATGAATGGAATTATTATTATAAGAAACTCTTT. As protein: CATWDEWNYYYKKLF.

The J gene was identified as TRGJ1 or TRGJ2, and no V gene was called. The CDR3 is made up of 15 amino acids. This CDR3 is CATWDLARPYYKKLF. In DNA, the CDR3 is TGTGCCACCTGGGACCTCGCGCGGCCTTATTATAAGAAACTCTTT.

The chain joins TRGV4 to TRGJ1 or TRGJ2. V was clipped by 3 bases and J by 5 bases; unmatched bases: 10. This CDR3 is 14 amino acids long. Germline V lookup: CDR1 EGSTGY, CDR2 YDSYTSSV. The CDR3 loop reads CATWDYRSDYKKLF. The CDR3 coding sequence is TGTGCCACCTGGGATTACAGGTCCGATTATAAGAAACTCTTT.

This clone was found a few times. This chain joins TRGV4 and TRGJ1 or TRGJ2. TCRdb does not report a J gene; here it was assigned by matching the DNA to germline references. The CDR3 is made up of 14 amino acids. The germline gives CDR1 EGSTGY, CDR2 YDSYTSSV. V lost 3 bases to trimming and J lost 4 bases; unmatched junction nucleotides: 9. CDR3 coding DNA: TGTGCCACCTGGGATAAAGGACCCTATTATAAGAAACTCTTT. It is translated as CATWDKGPYYKKLF.

V usage is TRGV4 and J usage is TRGJ1 or TRGJ2. The J gene was not available in TCRdb and was assigned here by matching the DNA to germline segments. This CDR3 region has 14 residues. The germline gives CDR1 EGSTGY, CDR2 YDSYTSSV. Trimming at V came to 3 bases and at J to 3 bases, leaving 8 bases not matched to a gene. This CDR3 is CATWDKLSYYKKLF. CDR3 bases: TGTGCCACCTGGGATAAGCTGTCTTATTATAAGAAACTCTTT.

As regards this clone: The same CDR3 is also encoded by other DNA sequences in this sample. The V gene is TRGV4, the J gene TRGJ1 or TRGJ2. TCRdb records no J gene; here it was assigned by comparing the DNA to germline. Trimming removed 1 base from V and 3 bases from J; junction bases left unmatched: 3. The germline gives CDR1 EGSTGY, CDR2 YDSYTSSV. This CDR3 has 13 residues. CDR3 sequence: CATWDGLYYKKLF. The CDR3 region has the DNA TGTGCCACCTGGGATGGACTTTATTATAAGAAACTCTTT.

Here the J gene is TRGJ1 or TRGJ2 and the V gene is not called. The CDR3 sequence is 13 residues long. The CDR3 DNA reads as TGTGCCACCTGGGACAGGCCTGCCTATAAGAAACTCTTT. As protein: CATWDRPAYKKLF.